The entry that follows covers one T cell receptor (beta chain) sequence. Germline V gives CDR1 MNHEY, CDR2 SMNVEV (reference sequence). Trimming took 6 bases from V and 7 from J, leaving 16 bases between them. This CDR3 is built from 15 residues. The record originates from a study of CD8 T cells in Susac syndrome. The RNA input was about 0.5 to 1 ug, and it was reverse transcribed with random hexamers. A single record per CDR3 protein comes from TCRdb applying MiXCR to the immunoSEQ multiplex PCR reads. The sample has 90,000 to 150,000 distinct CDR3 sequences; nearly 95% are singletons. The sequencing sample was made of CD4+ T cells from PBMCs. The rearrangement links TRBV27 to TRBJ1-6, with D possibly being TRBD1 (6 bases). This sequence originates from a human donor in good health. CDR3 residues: CASSTPTGINSPLHF. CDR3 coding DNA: TGTGCCAGCAGCACCCCAACAGGGATCAATTCACCCCTCCACTTT.